This record concerns one TCR beta chain sequence. Its target is unknown. The sample is drawn from a study of T cell responses to AZD1222 COVID-19 vaccine. Study conclusions and caveats: Two doses of AZD1222 preceded a rise in Spike-specific TCR breadth and depth.

Combined were second doses at about 4 or about 12 weeks. V was pared by 4 bases and J by 2 bases, with 11 bases between. Germline values: CDR1 SEHNR, CDR2 FQNEAQ (reference sequence). The CDR3 is 14 residues long. Method: immunoSEQ multiplex PCR; TCRdb's copy keeps in-frame clones and lacks some. The sample comprises about 120,000 clones, around 91% of which are singletons, and more than 1.5% rests with the top ten. The chain is built from TRBV7-9 and TRBJ1-2, with D maybe TRBD1 (6 bases). The clonotype originates from an adult who received the AZD1222 COVID-19 vaccine. The material was peripheral blood, obtained 28 days after the second AZD1222 dose. CDR3 protein: CASSYSTGNYGYTF. CDR3 in DNA: TGTGCCAGCAGCTATTCGACAGGAAACTATGGCTACACCTTC.